This T cell receptor (beta chain) was identified in a study of shared clonotypes between healthy human individuals. CDR1 is MDHEN, CDR2 SYDVKM, per germline. Trimming took 3 bases from V and 4 from J; bases not matched to a gene: 4. The CDR3 sequence is 14 residues long. General study findings and limits: Across subsets, estimated richness was generally greater for naive than for memory populations.

Assay: immunoSEQ multiplex PCR; the TCRdb copy retains only in-frame clones and omits some. The sample yields about 2.3 million clones, more than 80% seen once. As to this clone: Its antigen is unidentified.

The TCR comes from a man aged 18 to 29 in good health. Some clones in this sample may be carry-over from other donors' samples. V gene TRBV28 combines with J gene TRBJ2-3, with 7 nucleotides matching TRBD2. Sequencing was carried out using naive CD4+ T cells from PBMCs. The subset is: CD45RA+ positively selected. The CDR3 spells CASSLNGRPDTQYF. CDR3 bases: TGTGCCAGCAGTTTGAACGGGAGGCCAGATACGCAGTATTTT.